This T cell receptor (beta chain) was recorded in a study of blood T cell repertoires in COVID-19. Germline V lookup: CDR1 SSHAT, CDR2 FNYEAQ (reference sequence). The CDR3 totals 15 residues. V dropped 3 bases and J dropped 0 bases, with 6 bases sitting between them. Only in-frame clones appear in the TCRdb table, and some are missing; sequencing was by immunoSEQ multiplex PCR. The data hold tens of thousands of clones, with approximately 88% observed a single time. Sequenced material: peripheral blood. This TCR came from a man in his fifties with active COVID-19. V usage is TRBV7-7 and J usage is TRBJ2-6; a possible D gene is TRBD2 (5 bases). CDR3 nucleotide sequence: TGTGCCAGCAGCTTCGGGATCTCTGGGGCCAACGTCCTGACTTTC. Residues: CASSFGISGANVLTF.